One and the same sample provided the 23 T cell receptor beta chains below, sequenced in a study of cytomegalovirus exposure and HLA in healthy donors. PCR was performed using 60 Vbeta and 13 Jbeta primers. Libraries were prepared by immunoSEQ multiplex PCR; TCRdb keeps only in-frame clonotypes and omits some of them. The sample carries fewer than 150,000 clones, about 78% recorded once. Sequenced material: PBMCs. Receptors were obtained from a man aged 35 to 55 in good health and CMV-seropositive.

J is TRBJ1-1 and V is TRBV6-1, with D perhaps matching TRBD1 (5 bases). Trimming shortened V by 3 bases and J by 3 bases, and 20 bases separated the two germline ends. The CDR3 consists of 17 residues. CDR1 is MNHNS, CDR2 SASEGT, per germline. CDR3 sequence: CASSDDRANPRDTEAFF. CDR3 DNA: TGTGCCAGCAGTGACGACAGAGCCAACCCCAGGGACACTGAAGCTTTCTTT.

This clone came up a few times. This chain joins TRBV27 and TRBJ2-7, with 8 nucleotides matching TRBD1. The CDR3 covers 18 residues. V was clipped by 2 bases and J by 3 bases; unmatched bases: 15. The germline V gene encodes CDR1 MNHEY and CDR2 SMNVEV (reference sequence). The CDR3 sequence is CASSLRPPTGGRLYEQYF. CDR3 DNA sequence: TGTGCCAGCAGTTTAAGACCCCCCACAGGGGGACGCCTCTACGAGCAGTACTTC.

The V call is TRBV5-1, the J call TRBJ1-2; 8 nucleotides line up with TRBD1. CDR1 SGHRS and CDR2 YFSETQ come from the germline V gene. V gave up 0 bases and J gave up 2 bases; unmatched junction bases: 0. The CDR3 totals 14 residues. The CDR3 DNA reads TGCGCCAGCAGCTTGGGGGACAGGAACTATGGCTACACCTTC. Translated: CASSLGDRNYGYTF.

This clone was observed a few times. The chain combines TRBV4-2 with TRBJ1-1; D is unclear. V was trimmed by 4 bases and J by 1 base, leaving 4 bases between them. The CDR3 loop spans 12 amino acids. Germline V gene data show CDR1 as LGHNA and CDR2 as YNFKEQ. The CDR3, as DNA: TGTGCCAGCAGCCCCTCGAACACTGAAGCTTTCTTT. It yields the protein CASSPSNTEAFF.

Note on this clone: This likely came from a read error, as a far larger clone is one base away. This sequence joins TRBV6-5 and TRBJ1-2; 11 bases fit TRBD1. This CDR3 region has 15 residues. Germline loops: CDR1 MNHEY, CDR2 SVGAGI. The chain's CDR3 is CASRYLGQGAGGYTF. CDR3 bases: TGTGCCAGCAGATACTTAGGACAGGGGGCAGGTGGCTACACCTTC.

This chain uses TRBV10-3 with TRBJ1-5; the match to TRBD1 covers 7 bases. Trimming at V came to 4 bases and at J to 0 bases, leaving 6 bases not matched to a gene. CDR1 is ENHRY, CDR2 SYGVKD, per germline. The CDR3 length is 16 residues. The DNA for the CDR3 is TGTGCCATCAGTGTCTCCGGGACAGATAGCAATCAGCCCCAGCATTTT. The encoded protein is CAISVSGTDSNQPQHF.

This chain connects TRBV5-4 to TRBJ2-1; D may be TRBD2 (6 bases). Per the germline V gene, CDR1 is SGHNT and CDR2 is YYREEE (reference sequence). The length of the CDR3 is 16 residues. Trimming took 4 bases from V and 7 from J, leaving 21 bases between them. The CDR3 loop is CASSQEGRPSRNEQFF. CDR3 sequence (DNA): TGTGCCAGCAGCCAGGAGGGACGGCCCTCCCGGAATGAGCAGTTCTTC.

The chain combines TRBV5-1 with TRBJ2-1; 10 bases are a match to TRBD2. V shed 4 bases, J shed 3 bases, and the junction held 7 bases outside the gene matches. Germline CDR1 reads SGHRS; CDR2 reads YFSETQ. The CDR3 is 16 amino acids. The DNA of the CDR3 is TGCGCCAGCAGCCCCGGACTAGCGGTTTTCTACAATGAGCAGTTCTTC. This translates into CASSPGLAVFYNEQFF.

The chain recombines TRBV28 with TRBJ1-2, with TRBD1 as a possible D gene (5 bases). The germline gives CDR1 MDHEN, CDR2 SYDVKM. The CDR3 totals 15 residues. V lost 2 bases, J lost 7 bases, and 17 bases lay in between. The CDR3 bases are TGTGCCAGCAGTTTAGGAGGGCTACAGGTCGGTGGCTACACCTTC. It encodes CASSLGGLQVGGYTF.

V gene TRBV7-2 combines with J gene TRBJ2-7, with 8 bases lining up with TRBD2. Germline CDR1 reads SGHTA; CDR2 reads FQGNSA. The CDR3 is 15 residues long. V shed 4 bases and J 6 bases; nucleotides not matched to a gene: 11. DNA of the CDR3: TGTGCCAGCAGCTCTTCCGGGGGGGTCCTGGTCGAGCAGTACTTC. This codes for CASSSSGGVLVEQYF. Looking up the rest from reference TRBV7-2 and TRBJ2-7 gives the full variable domain: GAGVSQSPSNKVTEKGKDVELRCDPISGHTALYWYRQSLGQGLEFLIYFQGNSAPDKSGLPSDRFSAERTGGSVSTLTIQRTQQEDSAVYLCASSSSGGVLVEQYFGPGTRLTVT.

The CDR3 DNA is TGTGCCAGCAGTACCCTGACAGGGTTGAACACTGAAGCTTTCTTT. It encodes CASSTLTGLNTEAFF. The chain uses TRBV27 and TRBJ1-1; TRBD1 matches at 7 bases. CDR3 length equals 15 residues. Germline assignment: CDR1 MNHEY and CDR2 SMNVEV (reference sequence). V shed 5 bases, J shed 0 bases, and the junction held 6 bases outside the gene matches.

This chain uses TRBV7-9 with TRBJ1-6, with 7 bases fitting TRBD1. Germline V CDR1 and CDR2: SEHNR, FQNEAQ (reference sequence). V shed 4 bases and J 5 bases; nucleotides not matched to a gene: 2. CDR3 size: 14 residues. CDR3 in amino acids: CASSSGTDNSPLHF. As DNA, the CDR3 is TGTGCCAGCAGCTCCGGGACAGATAATTCACCCCTCCACTTT. The whole variable domain, remainder taken from reference TRBV7-9 and TRBJ1-6, is DTGVSQNPRHKITKRGQNVTFRCDPISEHNRLYWYRQTLGQGPEFLTYFQNEAQLEKSRLLSDRFSAERPKGSFSTLEIQRTEQGDSAMYLCASSSGTDNSPLHFGNGTRLTVT.

The rearrangement uses TRBV29-1 and TRBJ2-2; 9 bases match TRBD1. This CDR3 comprises 17 residues. The J segment lost 6 bases and the V segment lost 1 base, leaving 12 bases of the junction unmatched. Looked up from germline, CDR1 is SQVTM and CDR2 is ANQGSEA. Here the CDR3 DNA reads TGCAGCGTTGAAGGTGCGAAGGGGACAGGGACACCCGGGGAGCTGTTTTTT. Amino acid sequence: CSVEGAKGTGTPGELFF.

This clone has a handful of counts. Germline and junction disagree at one end, which may indicate a read error. The rearrangement joins TRBV28 to TRBJ1-4; D is perhaps TRBD1 (6 bases). Germline assignment: CDR1 MDHEN and CDR2 SYDVKM. The CDR3 sequence is 15 residues long. The CDR3 DNA sequence: TGTGCCAGCAGTTTGCCGACAGGTCGGGGCGAAAAACCGTTTTTT. It translates to CASSLPTGRGEKPFF.

This clone was counted a few times. V is TRBV4-1 and J is TRBJ2-7, with a weak D call TRBD1 (6 bases). The CDR3 length is 17 residues. Trimming took 0 bases from V and 0 from J, leaving 15 bases between them. Germline CDR1 reads MGHRA; CDR2 reads YSYEKL. The CDR3: CASSQDEETGSSYEQYF. The CDR3, as DNA: TGCGCCAGCAGCCAAGATGAAGAGACAGGAAGCTCCTACGAGCAGTACTTC.

This chain connects TRBV6-4 to TRBJ2-3; possible D gene TRBD2, 7 bases. Trimming cost V 4 bases and J 2 bases, with 10 bases left between them. CDR1 and CDR2 from the germline V gene are MRHNA and SNTAGT. This CDR3 has 14 amino acids. The chain's CDR3 is CASSGGGATDTQYF. DNA of the CDR3: TGTGCCAGCAGTGGAGGGGGGGCCACAGATACGCAGTATTTT.

The rearrangement uses TRBV5-1 and TRBJ1-1; 7 bases align to TRBD1. CDR1 and CDR2 from the germline V gene are SGHRS and YFSETQ. This CDR3 region has 12 residues. The V gene end was trimmed by 3 bases and the J gene end by 5 bases; junction bases not matched to a gene: 1. The CDR3 protein is CASSWTGTEAFF. The CDR3 bases are TGCGCCAGCAGCTGGACAGGTACTGAAGCTTTCTTT.

This clone occurred once. The chain links TRBV5-1 to TRBJ1-2; D not certain. Trimming stripped 2 bases from V and 2 bases from J, with 7 bases between. This CDR3 has 13 amino acids. CDR1 SGHRS and CDR2 YFSETQ come from the germline V gene. The CDR3 spells CASSFTQNYGYTF. The CDR3 DNA reads as TGCGCCAGCAGCTTTACACAGAACTATGGCTACACCTTC.

The chain is built from TRBV21-1 and TRBJ2-5; no DNA check was done on the table's D call, TRBD1. TRBV21-1 represents a pseudogene. This CDR3 has 11 residues. CDR3 sequence: CASEQGETQYF. The CDR3 DNA reads TGTGCCAGTGAACAGGGGGAGACCCAGTACTTC.

This clone came up a few times. The CDR3 DNA is TGTGCCAGCAGCCCTACAGGCCTCCAAGAGACCCAGTACTTC. Its protein product is CASSPTGLQETQYF. The gene calls are TRBV9 and TRBJ2-5; D is perhaps TRBD1 (5 bases). CDR1 is SGDLS, CDR2 YYNGEE, per germline. The CDR3 runs to 14 residues. Trimming took off 4 bases at V and 1 base at J, with 11 bases between the two ends.

The rearrangement uses TRBV7-8 and TRBJ1-2; 9 positions agree with TRBD1. The ends lost 4 bases at V and 1 base at J; junction bases unmatched: 1. Germline lookup yields CDR1 SGHVS and CDR2 FQNEAQ. The CDR3 consists of 14 residues. This chain's CDR3 is CASSWDRDNYGYTF. The CDR3 DNA reads as TGTGCCAGCAGCTGGGACAGGGATAACTATGGCTACACCTTC.

The chain is built from TRBV9 and TRBJ2-1; 7 bases match TRBD1. The CDR3 has 15 amino acids. The germline V gene has CDR1 SGDLS and CDR2 YYNGEE. V was pared by 4 bases and J by 4 bases, with 8 bases of the junction left unmatched. The CDR3 sequence is CASSKPGQLYNEQFF. The CDR3, as DNA: TGTGCCAGCAGCAAACCGGGACAGCTTTACAATGAGCAGTTCTTC.

This chain links TRBV6-1 with TRBJ1-1; 7 nucleotides agree with TRBD1. J gave up 0 bases and V 11 bases, and 9 bases lay outside the gene matches. Germline V gene sequence: CDR1 MNHNS, CDR2 SASEGT. This CDR3 spans 14 amino acids. DNA of the CDR3: TGTGCCCTCGGGGACAGACCCTTGAACACTGAAGCTTTCTTT. Translation: CALGDRPLNTEAFF.